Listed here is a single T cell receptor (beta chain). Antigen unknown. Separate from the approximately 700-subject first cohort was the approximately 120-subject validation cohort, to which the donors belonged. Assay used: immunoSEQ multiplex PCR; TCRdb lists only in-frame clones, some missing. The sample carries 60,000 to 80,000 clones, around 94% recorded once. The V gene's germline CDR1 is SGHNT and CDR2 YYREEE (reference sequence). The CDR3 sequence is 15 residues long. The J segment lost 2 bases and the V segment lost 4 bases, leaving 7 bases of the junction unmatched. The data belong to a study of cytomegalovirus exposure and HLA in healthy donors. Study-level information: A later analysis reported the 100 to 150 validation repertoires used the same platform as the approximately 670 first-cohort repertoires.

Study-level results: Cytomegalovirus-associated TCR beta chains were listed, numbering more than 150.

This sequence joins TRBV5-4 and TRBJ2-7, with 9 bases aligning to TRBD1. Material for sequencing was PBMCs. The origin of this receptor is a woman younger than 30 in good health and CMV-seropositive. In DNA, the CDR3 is TGTGCCAGCAGCGATTGGGACAGGGAAGCCTACGAGCAGTACTTC. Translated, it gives CASSDWDREAYEQYF.